This passage covers 16 T cell receptor beta chains from one sample sequenced in a study of T cell clonotyping in hematopoietic cell transplantation. Sequencing used immunoSEQ multiplex PCR; TCRdb keeps in-frame clones, though not all of them. This repertoire shows about 7,100 clones, about 98% found once; its top ten account for 0.64%. This specimen consisted of PBMCs, obtained 30 days after allogeneic stem cell transplant. The receptors shown here come from a male patient in his sixties or seventies who had an allogeneic stem cell transplant from a related donor, so the T cells may come from the graft donor. Some clones in this sample may be carry-over from other donors' samples.

This clone came up once. This rearrangement joins TRBV19 to TRBJ1-1, with D unresolved. Germline V gives CDR1 LNHDA, CDR2 SQIVND (reference sequence). Trimming left V 0 bases short and J 2 bases short, with 7 bases between. The CDR3 spans 14 residues. The CDR3 loop reads CASSIDASNTEAFF. The CDR3 region has the DNA TGTGCCAGTAGTATAGATGCCAGCAACACTGAAGCTTTCTTT.

The V and J genes are TRBV6-5 and TRBJ1-2; tentative D call: TRBD1 (5 bases). This CDR3 has 13 residues. Germline V gives CDR1 MNHEY, CDR2 SVGAGI. With 8 bases removed from V and 4 bases from J, the gap between germline ends came to 14 bases. CDR3 residues: CASGGGRTYGYTF. The CDR3, as DNA: TGTGCCAGCGGGGGGGGACGGACCTATGGCTACACCTTC.

This clone was seen just once. The chain recombines TRBV6-5 with TRBJ1-1; the match to TRBD1 covers 9 bases. Germline lookup yields CDR1 MNHEY and CDR2 SVGAGI. J lost 11 bases, V lost 5 bases, and 9 bases had no gene match. The CDR3 consists of 13 residues. The chain's CDR3 is CASSRPGTGMAFF. The CDR3 DNA sequence: TGTGCCAGCAGTCGTCCCGGGACAGGGATGGCTTTCTTT.

The chain has TRBV5-1 and TRBJ2-7; 8 nucleotides agree with TRBD1. The germline CDR1 and CDR2 sequences are SGHRS and YFSETQ. V shed 2 bases and J 3 bases; nucleotides not matched to a gene: 10. The CDR3 spans 16 residues. The chain's CDR3 is CASSFNVQGGLYEQYF. The DNA for the CDR3 is TGCGCCAGCAGCTTCAATGTACAGGGGGGACTCTACGAGCAGTACTTC.

This clone was seen a single time. This sequence joins TRBV28 and TRBJ2-7; D is possibly TRBD2 (5 bases). The CDR3 length is 13 residues. The ends were cut back, 3 bases at V and 4 bases at J, with 10 bases in the middle. Germline assignment: CDR1 MDHEN and CDR2 SYDVKM. Written as DNA, the CDR3 is TGTGCCAGCAGTTTTGAGAGGGTGTACGAGCAGTACTTC. It encodes CASSFERVYEQYF.

The chain recombines TRBV4-2 with TRBJ1-5, with 7 bases fitting TRBD1. V lost 0 bases to trimming and J lost 4 bases; unmatched junction nucleotides: 6. CDR1 is LGHNA and CDR2 is YNFKEQ in the germline V gene. CDR3 length: 16 residues. This CDR3 is CASSQDPGGSNQPQHF. CDR3 DNA: TGTGCCAGCAGCCAAGATCCAGGGGGTTCAAATCAGCCCCAGCATTTT.

This clone was detected once. The chain links TRBV7-2 to TRBJ1-1; D is undetermined. Germline values: CDR1 SGHTA, CDR2 FQGNSA. CDR3 length equals 15 residues. V was cut by 5 bases and J by 5 bases, with 18 bases left in between. The DNA of the CDR3 is TGTGCCAGCAGCAAACCCGCCGGAGGGAGGACTGAAGCTTTCTTT. This encodes CASSKPAGGRTEAFF. The full variable domain, in which reference TRBV7-2 and TRBJ1-1 provide the parts outside the CDR3, is GAGVSQSPSNKVTEKGKDVELRCDPISGHTALYWYRQSLGQGLEFLIYFQGNSAPDKSGLPSDRFSAERTGGSVSTLTIQRTQQEDSAVYLCASSKPAGGRTEAFFGQGTRLTVV.

The gene calls are TRBV6-6 and TRBJ1-5; a possible D gene is TRBD1 (5 bases). Germline V CDR1 and CDR2: MNHNY, SVGAGI (reference sequence). The CDR3 loop spans 14 amino acids. V dropped 5 bases and J dropped 2 bases, with 10 bases sitting between them. DNA of the CDR3: TGTGCCAGCAGTGGTCGGGGGGGCAATCAGCCCCAGCATTTT. Its protein is CASSGRGGNQPQHF.

This clone appeared a single time. The chain combines TRBV5-1 with TRBJ1-1; no clear D gene. The germline V gene has CDR1 SGHRS and CDR2 YFSETQ. This CDR3 region has 14 residues. The V gene lost 1 base and the J gene lost 2 bases, with 9 bases spanning the gap. CDR3 coding DNA: TGCGCCAGCAGCTTGAGGGCACCAAACACTGAAGCTTTCTTT. Translated, it gives CASSLRAPNTEAFF.

V usage is TRBV6-1 and J usage is TRBJ2-7; D is unclear. V dropped 6 bases and J dropped 3 bases, with 9 bases sitting between them. Germline loops: CDR1 MNHNS, CDR2 SASEGT. There are 12 residues in the CDR3. The CDR3 DNA follows: TGTGCCAGCAGGGTCCAGAGCTACGAGCAGTACTTC. Translated: CASRVQSYEQYF.

This chain uses TRBV6-5 with TRBJ1-5; the match to TRBD1 covers 9 bases. Germline V gene lookup returns CDR1 MNHEY and CDR2 SVGAGI. The junction had 3 bases not matched to a gene; V was cut back by 5 bases and J by 4 bases. This CDR3 is 14 amino acids long. Here the CDR3 DNA reads TGTGCCAGCAGTAGGGACAGGGAAAATCAGCCCCAGCATTTT. Encoded protein: CASSRDRENQPQHF.

The chain recombines TRBV2 with TRBJ1-1, with a possible D match to TRBD1 (5 bases). CDR3 length equals 14 residues. Germline CDR1 is SNHLY and CDR2 is FYNNEI. V shed 5 bases and J shed 1 base, with 11 bases lying between them. CDR3 residues: CASSPRDWNTEAFF. The DNA for the CDR3 is TGTGCCAGCAGTCCCAGGGACTGGAACACTGAAGCTTTCTTT.

The V and J genes are TRBV5-4 and TRBJ2-6; D is uncertain. Germline CDR1 and CDR2: SGHNT and YYREEE (reference sequence). V lost 1 base and J lost 0, with 8 bases in between. CDR3 length: 16 amino acids. CDR3 region: CASSLSFLSGANVLTF. Written as DNA, the CDR3 is TGTGCCAGCAGCTTGAGTTTTCTCTCTGGGGCCAACGTCCTGACTTTC.

The rearrangement joins TRBV5-1 to TRBJ1-2; D remains ambiguous. Trimming took 0 bases from V and 3 from J, leaving 12 bases between them. From germline, CDR1 is SGHRS and CDR2 YFSETQ. This CDR3 is 15 amino acids long. CDR3 sequence (DNA): TGCGCCAGCAGCTTGGGAAAGGCGTCGTACTATGGCTACACCTTC. Translating gives CASSLGKASYYGYTF.

This chain links TRBV2 with TRBJ1-6, with TRBD1 matching over 8 bases. V lost 5 bases to trimming and J lost 8 bases; unmatched junction nucleotides: 5. This CDR3 comprises 14 residues. The germline V gene encodes CDR1 SNHLY and CDR2 FYNNEI. The CDR3 region is CASSSDRGDSPLHF. CDR3 bases: TGTGCCAGCAGTTCAGACAGGGGTGATTCACCCCTCCACTTT. The full variable domain, with the rest looked up from reference TRBV2 and TRBJ1-6, is EPEVTQTPSHQVTQMGQEVILRCVPISNHLYFYWYRQILGQKVEFLVSFYNNEISEKSEIFDDQFSVERPDGSNFTLKIRSTKLEDSAMYFCASSSDRGDSPLHFGNGTRLTVT.

The V gene is TRBV2, the J gene TRBJ1-5; D is possibly TRBD1 (5 bases). Per germline, CDR1 SNHLY and CDR2 FYNNEI. This CDR3 has 14 residues. The ends were cut back, 4 bases at V and 1 base at J, with 8 bases in the middle. CDR3 region: CASSGRASNQPQHF. The CDR3 region has the DNA TGTGCCAGCAGTGGCAGGGCAAGCAATCAGCCCCAGCATTTT.